Below, 32 T cell receptor beta chains from the same sample are listed, as sequenced in a study of Ad26.COV2.S vaccination and SARS-CoV-2 variants. Treatment of the sample: about 20 received Ad26.COV2.S at low or high dose, single or two shots; 5 received placebo; per-sample allocation not given. Samples came from day 63 after the first vaccine or placebo injection. The method was immunoSEQ multiplex PCR; TCRdb's version includes in-frame clones alone and lacks a portion of them. The sample carries around 400,000 clones, about 91% recorded once. The starting material was peripheral blood, obtained in a trial of Ad26.COV2.S vaccine versus placebo. The receptors stem from a person between 18 and 59 years old who received the Ad26.COV2.S COVID-19 vaccine or a placebo.

This chain links TRBV4-3 with TRBJ2-2, with 9 nucleotides matching TRBD2. Trimming removed 3 bases from V and 5 bases from J; junction bases left unmatched: 4. The CDR3 is 15 amino acids. CDR1 and CDR2 from the germline V gene are LGHNA and YSLEER. As DNA, the CDR3 is TGCGCCAGCAGCCAGAAGGCGGGGGGGACCGGGGAGCTGTTTTTT. Translating it yields CASSQKAGGTGELFF.

The gene calls are TRBV9 and TRBJ1-5; D ambiguous. This CDR3 has 13 residues. Looked up from germline, CDR1 is SGDLS and CDR2 is YYNGEE. Between the trimmed V and J ends, which lost 0 bases and 5 bases, there was a span of 6 bases. CDR3 nucleotide sequence: TGTGCCAGCAGCGTAGATTGGGATCAGCCCCAGCATTTT. Encoded protein: CASSVDWDQPQHF.

This clone was picked up one time. The genes are TRBV5-1 and TRBJ1-2, with 8 bases aligning to TRBD1. Trimming at V came to 4 bases and at J to 6 bases, leaving 2 bases not matched to a gene. The germline CDR1 and CDR2 sequences are SGHRS and YFSETQ. This CDR3 contains 12 residues. CDR3: CASSRTGNGYTF. As DNA, the CDR3 is TGCGCCAGCAGCCGGACAGGGAATGGCTACACCTTC.

This chain links TRBV7-2 with TRBJ2-5, with 9 bases aligning to TRBD2. There are 15 residues in the CDR3. V was clipped by 3 bases and J by 7 bases; unmatched bases: 9. The germline CDR1 and CDR2 sequences are SGHTA and FQGNSA. The CDR3 sequence: CASSLTSGAGGTQYF. As DNA, the CDR3 is TGTGCCAGCAGCTTGACTAGCGGAGCGGGGGGGACCCAGTACTTC.

The chain joins TRBV28 to TRBJ2-7, with TRBD1 matching 8 bases. Trimming took 6 bases from V and 0 from J; bases not matched to a gene: 4. The germline V gene encodes CDR1 MDHEN and CDR2 SYDVKM. The CDR3 is 14 amino acids. The CDR3: CASRGQASSYEQYF. CDR3 in DNA: TGTGCCAGCAGGGGACAGGCGAGCTCCTACGAGCAGTACTTC. Full variable domain (outside the CDR3, taken from reference TRBV28 and TRBJ2-7): DVKVTQSSRYLVKRTGEKVFLECVQDMDHENMFWYRQDPGLGLRLIYFSYDVKMKEKGDIPEGYSVSREKKERFSLILESASTNQTSMYLCASRGQASSYEQYFGPGTRLTVT.

In nucleotides, the CDR3 is TGTGCCAGCAGTTCTCGGACTGAAGCTTTCTTT. Its protein product is CASSSRTEAFF. The V and J genes are TRBV12-3 or TRBV12-4 and TRBJ1-1; D gene uncertain. V was clipped by 4 bases and J by 5 bases, with 5 bases between them. This CDR3 comprises 11 residues.

This chain links TRBV7-2 with TRBJ2-3, with TRBD1 matching 7 bases. The germline V gene has CDR1 SGHTA and CDR2 FQGNSA. Trimming removed 5 bases from V and 5 bases from J; junction bases left unmatched: 22. The CDR3 consists of 19 residues. The CDR3 protein is CASSPRTGRGVENQDTQYF. The CDR3 DNA is TGTGCCAGCAGCCCGAGGACAGGAAGAGGGGTTGAGAATCAAGATACGCAGTATTTT.

In DNA form, the CDR3 reads TGTGCCAGCAGGGATAATACAGGGTCCGACGAGCAGTACTTC. This gives the protein CASRDNTGSDEQYF. The chain links TRBV27 to TRBJ2-7; a weak D match, TRBD1 (6 bases). The CDR3 is made up of 14 amino acids. Germline CDR1 and CDR2: MNHEY and SMNVEV (reference sequence). V dropped 6 bases and J dropped 5 bases, with 17 bases sitting between them.

V is TRBV18 and J is TRBJ2-1, with 9 nucleotides matching TRBD2. The V and J ends lost 5 bases and 9 bases, in that order; junction bases with no gene match: 8. The CDR3 is 14 amino acids. From germline, CDR1 is KGHSH and CDR2 LQKENI. The CDR3 spells CASSGLAGEAEQFF. In nucleotides, the CDR3 is TGTGCCAGCTCAGGGTTAGCGGGAGAAGCTGAGCAGTTCTTC.

This clone occurred a few times. V is TRBV24-1 and J is TRBJ2-5; D not resolved. The germline V gene encodes CDR1 KGHDR and CDR2 SFDVKD. The CDR3 is 12 amino acids. With 3 bases removed from V and 3 bases from J, the gap between germline ends came to 4 bases. This chain's CDR3 is CATSDGKETQYF. CDR3 coding DNA: TGTGCCACCAGTGATGGTAAAGAGACCCAGTACTTC.

This chain connects TRBV28 to TRBJ1-1; possible D gene TRBD1, 5 bases. CDR1 and CDR2 (germline): MDHEN, SYDVKM. Between the trimmed V and J ends, which lost 7 bases and 3 bases, there was a span of 9 bases. The CDR3 has 12 amino acids. The CDR3 DNA follows: TGTGCCAGCAAGGTGGGGGACACTGAAGCTTTCTTT. This sequence encodes CASKVGDTEAFF.

V gene TRBV12-3 or TRBV12-4 combines with J gene TRBJ1-4; D not resolved. The germline V and J ends were trimmed by 1 base and 8 bases, with 8 bases remaining between them. This CDR3 spans 13 amino acids. The CDR3 nucleotides are TGTGCCAGCAGTTTAGGAGGAAGGGAAAAACTGTTTTTT. This sequence encodes CASSLGGREKLFF.

The rearrangement joins TRBV5-5 to TRBJ1-4, with 7 positions matching TRBD1. Germline V gene sequence: CDR1 SGHKS, CDR2 YYEKEE (reference sequence). This CDR3 has 14 amino acids. V shed 3 bases, J shed 6 bases, and the junction held 5 bases outside the gene matches. CDR3 loop: CASSSQGTDEKLFF. In nucleotides, the CDR3 is TGTGCCAGCAGCTCCCAGGGGACAGATGAAAAACTGTTTTTT. Full variable domain (rest looked up from reference TRBV5-5 and TRBJ1-4): DAGVTQSPTHLIKTRGQQVTLRCSPISGHKSVSWYQQVLGQGPQFIFQYYEKEERGRGNFPDRFSARQFPNYSSELNVNALLLGDSALYLCASSSQGTDEKLFFGSGTQLSVL.

The gene calls are TRBV5-6 and TRBJ1-2; 7 nucleotides match TRBD1. This CDR3 comprises 13 residues. Germline loops: CDR1 SGHDT, CDR2 YYEEEE. J lost 7 bases, V lost 1 base, and 4 bases had no gene match. The CDR3 sequence: CASSLRGQGGYTF. The DNA of the CDR3 is TGTGCCAGCAGCTTGAGGGGGCAGGGTGGCTACACCTTC.

The CDR3 sequence: CAISERENRYEQYF. The CDR3 coding sequence is TGTGCCATCAGTGAGCGGGAAAACAGGTACGAGCAGTACTTC. The rearrangement links TRBV10-3 to TRBJ2-7; either TRBD1 or TRBD2 may fit D (5 bases each). Trimming took off 2 bases at V and 4 bases at J, with 12 bases between the two ends. The germline CDR1 and CDR2 sequences are ENHRY and SYGVKD. The CDR3 spans 14 residues.

The gene calls are TRBV30 and TRBJ1-2; maybe TRBD1 (5 bases). The germline V gene encodes CDR1 GTSNPN and CDR2 SVGIG (reference sequence). The CDR3 is 12 residues long. V gave up 5 bases and J gave up 8 bases, with 15 bases separating them. The CDR3 here is CAWGGLLEGYTF. In DNA form, the CDR3 reads TGTGCCTGGGGGGGACTACTGGAGGGCTACACCTTC.

This chain links TRBV3-1 (or the pseudogene TRBV3-2) with TRBJ2-1; 7 bases map to TRBD2. Germline values: CDR1 LGHDT, CDR2 YNNKEL (reference sequence). J lost 1 base, V lost 6 bases, and 6 bases had no gene match. The CDR3 is 15 residues long. The CDR3 DNA reads TGTGCCAGCAGTCGTCCGGGGGGATCCTACAATGAGCAGTTCTTC. Encoded protein: CASSRPGGSYNEQFF.

The rearrangement uses TRBV6-5 and TRBJ2-7; no reliable D call. Germline CDR1 and CDR2: MNHEY and SVGAGI. CDR3 size: 11 residues. Trimming shortened V by 7 bases and J by 3 bases, and 7 bases separated the two germline ends. CDR3 in DNA: TGTGCCAGCACGACCAACTACGAGCAGTACTTC. Protein: CASTTNYEQYF.

The chain recombines TRBV11-2 with TRBJ2-3, with TRBD2 as a possible D gene (6 bases). CDR1 is SGHAT and CDR2 is FQNNGV in the germline V gene. The CDR3 totals 15 residues. The V and J ends lost 5 bases and 0 bases respectively, with 12 bases between them. CDR3 nucleotide sequence: TGTGCCAGCAGCGCAGCGGGCCTTAGCACAGATACGCAGTATTTT. It specifies CASSAAGLSTDTQYF.

Comment on this clone: Other DNA sequences in the same sample also yield this CDR3. The chain carries TRBV9 and TRBJ2-1; D ambiguous. V gave up 0 bases and J gave up 2 bases, with 3 bases separating them. CDR1 is SGDLS, CDR2 YYNGEE, per germline. CDR3 length: 13 residues. CDR3 sequence (DNA): TGTGCCAGCAGCGTAGGAACCTACAATGAGCAGTTCTTC. This codes for CASSVGTYNEQFF.

The rearrangement uses TRBV27 and TRBJ1-1, with 8 bases identical to TRBD1. With V trimmed by 9 bases and J by 6 bases, 6 bases remained unmatched. Germline V gene data show CDR1 as MNHEY and CDR2 as SMNVEV (reference sequence). This CDR3 is built from 12 residues. This chain's CDR3 is CASGQGWSEAFF. The CDR3 nucleotides read TGTGCCAGTGGACAGGGTTGGTCTGAAGCTTTCTTT.

The chain's CDR3 is CASSLVRGTSGRSYEQYF. In nucleotides, the CDR3 is TGTGCCAGCAGCTTAGTCCGCGGGACTAGCGGGCGTTCCTACGAGCAGTACTTC. The genes are TRBV7-9 and TRBJ2-7; 12 bases match TRBD2. Germline CDR1 and CDR2: SEHNR and FQNEAQ (reference sequence). The CDR3 has 18 residues. The V segment lost 1 base and the J segment 1 base; nucleotides outside the gene matches: 8.

The chain employs TRBV18 and TRBJ2-3; 9 bases agree with TRBD1. This CDR3 has 16 amino acids. V lost 4 bases and J lost 1; bases outside the gene matches: 6. Per germline, CDR1 KGHSH and CDR2 LQKENI. CDR3 region: CASSRDRAFGTDTQYF. The CDR3 nucleotides read TGTGCCAGCTCACGGGACAGGGCGTTCGGCACAGATACGCAGTATTTT.

This chain links TRBV7-2 with TRBJ2-5, with 9 bases aligning to TRBD1. Germline CDR1 SGHTA, CDR2 FQGNSA. The CDR3 is made up of 16 amino acids. Trimming took 4 bases from V and 5 from J; bases not matched to a gene: 11. The CDR3 nucleotides read TGTGCCAGCAGCTCGCGGACAGGGGTGGGGAGGGAGACCCAGTACTTC. Encoded protein: CASSSRTGVGRETQYF.

The chain carries TRBV6-2 or TRBV6-3 and TRBJ2-4; D uncertain. Deletions cut 6 bases from V and 9 bases from J, with 15 bases between. The CDR3 loop spans 13 amino acids. The germline gives CDR1 MNHEY, CDR2 SVGEGT. CDR3 nucleotide sequence: TGTGCCAGCAGCGAGGACGTGGTGGGCATTCAGTACTTC. Its translation is CASSEDVVGIQYF.

This chain joins TRBV19 and TRBJ2-3; 7 bases map to TRBD2. The CDR3 covers 16 residues. The junction had 15 bases not matched to a gene; V was cut back by 10 bases and J by 2 bases. Germline lookup yields CDR1 LNHDA and CDR2 SQIVND (reference sequence). CDR3 sequence reads: CATSDMTSRYTDTQYF. CDR3 in DNA: TGTGCCACCTCCGACATGACTAGCCGATACACAGATACGCAGTATTTT. Complete variable domain (other parts from reference TRBV19 and TRBJ2-3): DGGITQSPKYLFRKEGQNVTLSCEQNLNHDAMYWYRQDPGQGLRLIYYSQIVNDFQKGDIAEGYSVSREKKESFPLTVTSAQKNPTAFYLCATSDMTSRYTDTQYFGPGTRLTVL.

The V call is TRBV19, the J call TRBJ2-1; 10 bases are shared with TRBD2. Germline V gene lookup returns CDR1 LNHDA and CDR2 SQIVND (reference sequence). J was trimmed by 1 base and V by 6 bases; bases with no gene match: 6. There are 16 residues in the CDR3. The CDR3 sequence: CASRRTSGRSYNEQFF. In nucleotides, the CDR3 is TGTGCCAGTAGGAGGACTAGCGGAAGATCCTACAATGAGCAGTTCTTC.

J is TRBJ2-1 and V is TRBV28, with D possibly TRBD2 on 5 matching bases. Germline assignment: CDR1 MDHEN and CDR2 SYDVKM. CDR3 length: 14 residues. The V gene lost 2 bases and the J gene lost 7 bases, with 12 bases spanning the gap. The CDR3 is CASSLPSPGNEQFF. As DNA, the CDR3 is TGTGCCAGCAGTTTACCCTCCCCGGGGAATGAGCAGTTCTTC.

The CDR3 loop reads CSALNTDTQYF. In nucleotides, the CDR3 is TGCAGTGCCCTGAATACAGATACGCAGTATTTT. J is TRBJ2-3 and V is TRBV20-1; no clear D. Germline V CDR1 and CDR2: DFQATT, SNEGSKA (reference sequence). Trimming pared 6 bases from V and 3 bases from J, leaving 7 bases between. The CDR3 has 11 residues.

V gene TRBV27 combines with J gene TRBJ2-3; 10 nucleotides match TRBD2. From germline, CDR1 is MNHEY and CDR2 SMNVEV (reference sequence). V dropped 3 bases and J dropped 4; count of bases not matched to a gene: 16. The CDR3 is made up of 19 amino acids. CDR3 DNA: TGTGCCAGCAGTTTGGTAGGCCTAGCGGGAGTCGGGTCCGCAGATACGCAGTATTTT. This encodes CASSLVGLAGVGSADTQYF.

V is TRBV14 and J is TRBJ2-1; D uncertain. Looked up from germline, CDR1 is SGHDN and CDR2 is FVKESK. CDR3 length: 13 residues. With 0 bases removed from V and 8 bases from J, the gap between germline ends came to 8 bases. CDR3 DNA sequence: TGTGCCAGCAGCCAAGATTCACTCTATGAGCAGTTCTTC. Its translation is CASSQDSLYEQFF.

This clone occurred a few times. This chain connects TRBV6-5 to TRBJ2-3; perhaps TRBD1 as D (6 bases). Trimming took 5 bases from V and 5 from J, leaving 11 bases between them. Per the germline V gene, CDR1 is MNHEY and CDR2 is SVGAGI. There are 13 residues in the CDR3. The CDR3 sequence is CASSRQAGDTQYF. The CDR3, as DNA: TGTGCCAGCAGTAGACAGGCGGGAGATACGCAGTATTTT.